A single sample is the source of the 13 T cell receptor beta chains below, sequenced in a study of molecular identifiers for immune sequencing clone quantification. Using its own MiXCR run on the PCR reads, TCRdb lists one record per CDR3 protein. This table has about 500,000 distinct CDR3 sequences, 20% to 25% appearing once. What was sequenced was naive CD8+ T cells from blood, with Jurkat cell RNA spiked in. Subset noted: FACS-sorted CD8+CD4-CCR7+CD45RA+ naive T cells. The receptors were gathered from a human donor in good health. Some libraries in this study had Jurkat cell RNA spiked in.

The chain couples TRBV12-3 or TRBV12-4 to TRBJ2-7, with TRBD1 matching 9 bases. This CDR3 is 15 amino acids long. The trim removed 5 bases at V and 4 bases at J, leaving 9 bases unmatched. The CDR3 DNA is TGTGCCAGCAGTCGCCCGACAGGGGGTCAGTACGAGCAGTACTTC. This codes for CASSRPTGGQYEQYF.

This clonotype turned up a few times. J is TRBJ2-5 and V is TRBV2; 9 nucleotides match TRBD2. This CDR3 has 14 amino acids. Germline V lookup: CDR1 SNHLY, CDR2 FYNNEI. The CDR3, as DNA: TGTGCAACCCGAAGCGGGGGGCTCAGGGAGACCCAGTACTTC. It codes for CATRSGGLRETQYF.

The chain links TRBV4-1 to TRBJ1-2, with 8 bases lining up with TRBD1. This CDR3 is 16 amino acids long. V was pared by 3 bases and J by 2 bases, with 8 bases of the junction left unmatched. Germline-derived CDR1 and CDR2 are MGHRA and YSYEKL. CDR3 nucleotides: TGCGCCAGCAGCCAGACGCCCAGGGGGCAGAACTATGGCTACACCTTC. Amino acid sequence: CASSQTPRGQNYGYTF.

Of note for this clonotype: A much bigger clone sits one base away, suggesting this may be a read error. V and J are TRBV6-5 and TRBJ2-3; the D gene is possibly TRBD2 (6 bases). Germline V gene data show CDR1 as MNHEY and CDR2 as SVGAGI. The CDR3 length is 15 residues. Trimming removed 2 bases at V and 11 bases at J, with 20 bases between. CDR3 residues: CASSYASGPPGGQYF. CDR3 coding DNA: TGTGCCAGCAGTTACGCATCCGGTCCCCCCGGGGGGCAGTATTTT.

The rearrangement links TRBV4-3 to TRBJ2-2, with D maybe TRBD2 (6 bases). The CDR3 is 17 amino acids. V shed 0 bases and J shed 6 bases, with 17 bases lying between them. Germline CDR1 reads LGHNA; CDR2 reads YSLEER. For the CDR3, the DNA is TGCGCCAGCAGCCAAGAGTCCGGGAGCGGTCAGGCCGGGGAGCTGTTTTTT. Its translation is CASSQESGSGQAGELFF.

Many counts were recorded for this clonotype. This sequence joins TRBV19 and TRBJ2-3, with D unresolved. CDR1 is LNHDA and CDR2 is SQIVND in the germline V gene (reference sequence). The CDR3 is made up of 14 amino acids. Trimming removed 3 bases at V and 3 bases at J, with 10 bases between. In nucleotides, the CDR3 is TGTGCCAGTAGTATCGTGCTTGGGACAGATACGCAGTATTTT. Amino acids: CASSIVLGTDTQYF.

This clonotype was seen ten or more times. The chain uses TRBV11-2 and TRBJ2-3; D possibly corresponds to TRBD2 (5 bases). This CDR3 contains 14 residues. V gave up 1 base and J gave up 4 bases, with 9 bases separating them. The germline V gene encodes CDR1 SGHAT and CDR2 FQNNGV. The CDR3 coding sequence is TGTGCCAGCAGCTTAGGAGGGCTTTCAGATACGCAGTATTTT. Translated, it gives CASSLGGLSDTQYF.

J is TRBJ1-1 and V is TRBV19, with 10 bases matching TRBD1. V shed 5 bases and J 5 bases; nucleotides not matched to a gene: 8. Germline V CDR1 and CDR2: LNHDA, SQIVND (reference sequence). The CDR3 runs 15 residues. CDR3 sequence: CASSPGTGVVTEAFF. CDR3 in DNA: TGTGCCAGTAGTCCAGGGACAGGGGTTGTGACTGAAGCTTTCTTT.

This clonotype came up many times. V usage is TRBV9 and J usage is TRBJ1-1; TRBD1 matches 11 bases. V dropped 3 bases and J dropped 4; count of bases not matched to a gene: 5. The CDR3 totals 15 residues. Germline V gene data show CDR1 as SGDLS and CDR2 as YYNGEE. CDR3 sequence: CASSAEGQGATEAFF. CDR3 coding DNA: TGTGCCAGCAGCGCAGAAGGACAGGGGGCCACTGAAGCTTTCTTT.

This clonotype has only a few counts. The J gene is TRBJ1-5, the V gene TRBV21-1; the DNA was not used to check the table's D call, TRBD1. TRBV21-1 is a listed pseudogene. The CDR3 length is 18 residues. CDR3 loop: CASSSGQGAWDSNQPQHF. In DNA form, the CDR3 reads TGTGCCAGCAGCTCGGGACAGGGGGCTTGGGATAGCAATCAGCCCCAGCATTTT.

The chain is built from TRBV16 and TRBJ2-7; 7 nucleotides align to TRBD2. Trimming cost V 4 bases and J 2 bases; bases outside gene matches: 8. CDR3 length: 15 residues. The germline gives CDR1 KGHSY, CDR2 FQNENV. The CDR3 DNA is TGTGCCAGCAGCCGACTCACTAGCGAGACCTACGAGCAGTACTTC. It translates to CASSRLTSETYEQYF.

This clonotype showed up many times. At one end the junction does not follow the germline gene, possibly because of a read error. The rearrangement joins TRBV27 to TRBJ2-7; TRBD1 aligns across 11 bases. The CDR3 extends over 15 amino acids. The germline V gene has CDR1 MNHEY and CDR2 SMNVEV (reference sequence). The CDR3 is CASSLSGTGGYEQYF. The CDR3 bases are TGTGCCAGTAGTTTATCGGGGACAGGGGGCTACGAGCAGTACTTC.

The J gene is TRBJ2-1, the V gene TRBV4-2; 7 bases fit TRBD1. Germline V gene data show CDR1 as LGHNA and CDR2 as YNFKEQ. CDR3 length: 14 residues. V was pared by 8 bases and J by 2 bases, with 6 bases of the junction left unmatched. CDR3 region: CASDTGTAYNEQFF. CDR3 nucleotide sequence: TGTGCCAGCGATACCGGGACAGCCTACAATGAGCAGTTCTTC.